What follows is one T cell receptor (beta chain) and its context. Which antigen it targets is not known. Per-base qualities were not stored, and no clone one base away is much larger. From a lookup of the germline V gene, CDR1 and CDR2 are MDHEN and SYDVKM. Trimming takes 2 bases from V and 5 bases from J, and the germline ends sit 6 bases apart. Reading from cysteine to phenylalanine, the CDR3 counts 12 amino acids. Only the CDR3 DNA is retained, 36 bases long and in frame from the first base. This sample was included in a study of shared clonotypes between healthy human individuals (dated by TCRdb to about 2020). Regarding the research as a whole: A few men and a couple of women, aged 18 to 49 years, made up the cohort. Per donor, three plates each were used for CD4 naive and CD4 memory, two for CD8 naive, and one for CD8 memory. The study deeply sequenced blood TCR repertoires of several healthy adults to estimate repertoire size and the extent of clonotype sharing between individuals. To increase sequencing depth and limit assay-specific biases, TCR repertoire library preparation and sequencing were carried out by different laboratories using diverse techniques. Each donor's leukapheresis produced roughly between roughly 0.85 and 10 billion PBMCs. Study-level results and caveats: Larger estimated clonotype richness was generally found for naive subsets than for memory subsets. Pairwise subsampling led to the expectation that sequencing depth would affect the degree of clonotype sharing among donors. Clonotypes shared by all four sorted-subset donors showed higher generation probabilities than non-shared clonotypes. Sampling was limited to blood, and TCR repertoires in tissue likely differ from TCR repertoires in blood. Even with the large sequencing depth, rarefaction of the sorted-subset datasets indicated that sequencing was incomplete. Sharing across several donors was observed for around 5% of naive CD4, about 4% of naive CD8, 2% to 2.5% of memory CD4, and about 0.38% of memory CD8 clonotypes. The genetic and exposure-history diversity represented was limited by the small number of donors.

Using the deep immunoSEQ assay, multiplex PCR amplified TCR CDR3 regions from genomic DNA. For each cell subset, the extracted genomic DNA was distributed evenly across all wells of several immunoSEQ 96-well plates, and each plate served as one replicate. For sorted subsets, about 220 ng of genomic DNA, equivalent to tens of thousands of T cell genomes, went into each replicate PCR. Purified libraries were quantified with a Qubit 3.0 fluorometer, sized on a Bioanalyzer 2100, and re-quantified with the KAPA Library Quantification kit. Each immunoSEQ 96-well plate was sequenced on its own single-read 150-cycle Illumina NextSeq 550 flow cell. The study's processing was this. Because only junctional sequences without quality scores were contained in the immunoSEQ output, filtering matching that applied to full-length reads could not be performed. To assign V/J genes and CDR3, sequences were annotated using PyIR, a Python wrapper for IgBLAST v1.9, with IMGT germline references. Reads were removed for weak V/J assignments (E-value above 1e-6), missing CDR3, stop codons, out-of-frame junctions, or ambiguous translated residues. V3J clonotypes were defined as sequences sharing the same inferred V gene, J gene, and CDR3 amino acid sequence. Percentage overlap between repertoires was computed as shared unique clonotypes divided by the size of the smaller repertoire. Repertoire richness was assessed with RTK rarefaction, the Chao1 estimator, and Recon v2.1 estimates of unobserved clonotypes. OLGA was used to compute generation probabilities for all TCRbeta clonotypes that the gDNA method yielded from a few donors. TCRdb holds this immuneACCESS table with in-frame rearrangements only. Some clones are missing; in checked studies, unresolved V genes explain under half, and the rest has no known cause. The V and J calls and clone size come from that table; D and trimming were worked out from the DNA. The table for this sample lists 2 million to 2.5 million clones; 80% to 95% of them were counted only once. The top ten hold 0.3% to 0.45% of the sample.

The donors were healthy, HIV-negative adults who had no recently reported acute infections or vaccinations. All donors were Caucasian adults living in Nashville, Tennessee, USA. CD4+ T cells were enriched through magnetic negative selection, after which naive cells were positively selected on CD45RA and the remaining negative fraction served as the memory subset. After blood collection by leukapheresis, PBMCs were isolated using Ficoll-Histopaque density gradient centrifugation and then cryopreserved in the vapor phase of liquid nitrogen. Purity and quantity of every magnetically sorted T cell population were checked by analytical flow cytometry. Genomic DNA was isolated from every sorted fraction and measured by UV absorbance on a Nanodrop 2000c.

Specimen: naive CD4+ T cells from PBMCs. The cell subset or site label here, explained by the study, means: CD45RA+ positively selected. The sequence is built from TRBV28 and TRBJ1-1; the D segment cannot be called with confidence. This sequence originates from a man younger than 35 in good health. Some clones in this sample may be carry-over from other donors' samples. Here is the DNA: TGTGCCAGCAGTTTACCGTCGACTGAAGCTTTCTTT. Translated, it gives CASSLPSTEAFF.